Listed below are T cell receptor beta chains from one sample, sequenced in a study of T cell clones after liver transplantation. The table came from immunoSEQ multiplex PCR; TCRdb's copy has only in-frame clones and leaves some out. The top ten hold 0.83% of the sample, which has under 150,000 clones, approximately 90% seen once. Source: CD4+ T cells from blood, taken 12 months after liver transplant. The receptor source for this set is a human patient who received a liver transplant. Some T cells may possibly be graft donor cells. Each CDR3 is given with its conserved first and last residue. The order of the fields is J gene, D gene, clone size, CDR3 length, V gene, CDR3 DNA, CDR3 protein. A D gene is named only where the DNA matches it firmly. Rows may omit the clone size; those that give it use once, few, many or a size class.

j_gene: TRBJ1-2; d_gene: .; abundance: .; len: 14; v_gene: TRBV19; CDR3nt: TGTGCCAGTAGTATAACGGGAGCTAACTATGGCTACACCTTC; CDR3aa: CASSITGANYGYTF
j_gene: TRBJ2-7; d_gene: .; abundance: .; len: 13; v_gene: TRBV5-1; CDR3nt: TGCGCCAGCAGCTGGGACTTCCAGCGGGAGCAGTACTTC; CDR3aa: CASSWDFQREQYF
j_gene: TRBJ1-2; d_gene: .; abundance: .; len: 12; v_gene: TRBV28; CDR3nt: TGTGCCAGTACGGGACCAGGCTATGGCTACACCTTC; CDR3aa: CASTGPGYGYTF
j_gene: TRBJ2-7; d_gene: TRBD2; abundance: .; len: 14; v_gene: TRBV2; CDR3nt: TGTGCCACCCTGAGGGGACTAGCGGGAGGATGGCAGTACTTC; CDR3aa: CATLRGLAGGWQYF
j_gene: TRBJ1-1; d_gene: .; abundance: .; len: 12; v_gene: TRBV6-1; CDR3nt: TGTGCCAGCAGTGAGATGGGAACTGAAGCTTTCTTT; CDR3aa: CASSEMGTEAFF
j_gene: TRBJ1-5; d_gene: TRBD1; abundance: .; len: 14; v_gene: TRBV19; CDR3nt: TGTGCCAGTGCCCAGGGGGCGAGCAATCAGCCCCAGCATTTT; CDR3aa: CASAQGASNQPQHF
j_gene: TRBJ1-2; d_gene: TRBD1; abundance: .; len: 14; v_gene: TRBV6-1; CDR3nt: TGTGCCAGCAGGGGGACAGGGGAGTACTATGGCTACACCTTC; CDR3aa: CASRGTGEYYGYTF
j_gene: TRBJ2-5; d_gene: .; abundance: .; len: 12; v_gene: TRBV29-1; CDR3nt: TGCAGCGCCCAGGGGAGTCAAGAGACCCAGTACTTC; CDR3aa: CSAQGSQETQYF
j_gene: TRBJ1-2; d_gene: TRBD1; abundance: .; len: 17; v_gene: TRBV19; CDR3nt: TGTGCCAGTAGTCCAACGCCTACAGGGGCGGCCATCTATGGCTACACCTTC; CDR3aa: CASSPTPTGAAIYGYTF
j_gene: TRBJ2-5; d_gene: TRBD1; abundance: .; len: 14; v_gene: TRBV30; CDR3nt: TGTGCCTGGAGGGACAGGGGGCGGCTAGAGACCCAGTACTTC; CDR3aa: CAWRDRGRLETQYF
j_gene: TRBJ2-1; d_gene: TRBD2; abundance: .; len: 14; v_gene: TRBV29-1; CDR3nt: TGCAGCGTCGATCCAGCGGGGTTATACAATGAGCAGTTCTTC; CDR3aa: CSVDPAGLYNEQFF
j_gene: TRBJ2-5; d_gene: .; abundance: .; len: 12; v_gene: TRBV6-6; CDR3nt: TGTGCCAGCAAGGGCGGGACGGAGACCCAGTACTTC; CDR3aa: CASKGGTETQYF
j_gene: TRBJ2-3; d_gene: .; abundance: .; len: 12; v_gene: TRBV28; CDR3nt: TGTGCCAGCAGAACACAGGGAGATACGCAGTATTTT; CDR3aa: CASRTQGDTQYF
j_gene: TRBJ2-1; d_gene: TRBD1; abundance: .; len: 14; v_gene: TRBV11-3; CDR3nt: TGTGCCAGCAGCTCGACAGGGGCGTCGGATGAGCAGTTCTTC; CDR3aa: CASSSTGASDEQFF
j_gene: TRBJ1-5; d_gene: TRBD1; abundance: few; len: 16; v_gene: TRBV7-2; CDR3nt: TGTGCCAGCAGCTTAGAGAAAGGGGGCCCCAATCAGCCCCAGCATTTT; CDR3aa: CASSLEKGGPNQPQHF
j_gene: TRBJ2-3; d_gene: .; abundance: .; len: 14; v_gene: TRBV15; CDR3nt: TGTGCCACCAGCAGAGATTCTGACCAGGATACGCAGTATTTT; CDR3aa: CATSRDSDQDTQYF
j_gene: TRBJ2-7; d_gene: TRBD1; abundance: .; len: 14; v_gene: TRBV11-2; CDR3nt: TGTGCCAGCAGCGCCGGACAGGGGTCCTACGAGCAGTACTTC; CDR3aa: CASSAGQGSYEQYF
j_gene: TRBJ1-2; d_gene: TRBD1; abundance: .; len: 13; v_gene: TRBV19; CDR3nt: TGTGCCAGTAGCCTGGGACAGAGCTATGGCTACACCTTC; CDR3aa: CASSLGQSYGYTF
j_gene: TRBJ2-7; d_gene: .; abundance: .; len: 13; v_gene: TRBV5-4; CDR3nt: TGTGCCAGCAGCTTAAGGGGTTCCTACGAGCAGTACTTC; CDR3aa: CASSLRGSYEQYF
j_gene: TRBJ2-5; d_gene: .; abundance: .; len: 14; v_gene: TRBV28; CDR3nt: TGTGCCAGCAGACTTTTAGCAGTACAAGAGACCCAGTACTTC; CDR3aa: CASRLLAVQETQYF
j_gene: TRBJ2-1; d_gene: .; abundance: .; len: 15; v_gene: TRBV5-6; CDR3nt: TGTGCCAGCAGCTTACGGGGTAGCGCCGAATATGAGCAGTTCTTC; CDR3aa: CASSLRGSAEYEQFF
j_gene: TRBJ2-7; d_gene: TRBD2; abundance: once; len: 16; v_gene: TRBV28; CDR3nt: TGTGCCAGCAGGTTTCGGACTAGCGGGAGTAGGTACGAGCAGTACTTC; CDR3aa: CASRFRTSGSRYEQYF
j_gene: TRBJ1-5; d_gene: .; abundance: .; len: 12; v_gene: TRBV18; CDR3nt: TGTGCCAGCTCACCAACTAATCAGCCCCAGCATTTT; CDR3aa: CASSPTNQPQHF
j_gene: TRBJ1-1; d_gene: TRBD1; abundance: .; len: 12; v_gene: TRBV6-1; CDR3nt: TGTGCCAGCAGAGCCTCGGGACAGGTCGCTTTCTTT; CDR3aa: CASRASGQVAFF
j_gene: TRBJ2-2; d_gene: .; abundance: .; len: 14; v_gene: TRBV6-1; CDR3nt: TGTGCCAGCAGTGAAGCCAGGGTTGGCGGGGAGCTGTTTTTT; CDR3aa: CASSEARVGGELFF
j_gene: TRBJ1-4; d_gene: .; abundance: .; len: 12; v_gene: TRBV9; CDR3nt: TGTGCCAGCAGCACCTCCCAGGGAAAACTGTTTTTT; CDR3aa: CASSTSQGKLFF
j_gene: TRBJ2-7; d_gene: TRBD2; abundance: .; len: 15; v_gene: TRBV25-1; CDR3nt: TGTGCCAGCAGTAGAACTAGCGGGGTCTCCTACGAGCAGTACTTC; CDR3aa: CASSRTSGVSYEQYF
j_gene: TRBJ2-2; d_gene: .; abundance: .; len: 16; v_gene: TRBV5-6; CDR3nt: TGTGCCAGCAGCTCCCCCAGCGCCCTTCGCACCGGGGAGCTGTTTTTT; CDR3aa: CASSSPSALRTGELFF
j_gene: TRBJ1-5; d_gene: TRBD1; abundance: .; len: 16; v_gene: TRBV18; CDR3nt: TGTGCCAGCTCACCAACAACAGGGGGTACCAATCAGCCCCAGCATTTT; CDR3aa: CASSPTTGGTNQPQHF
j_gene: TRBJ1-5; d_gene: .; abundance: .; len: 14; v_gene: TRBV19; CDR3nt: TGTGCCAGTAGTATAACCTATAGCAATCAGCCCCAGCATTTT; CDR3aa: CASSITYSNQPQHF
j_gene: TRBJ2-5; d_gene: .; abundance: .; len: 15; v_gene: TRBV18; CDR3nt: TGTGCCAGCTCACTTGCGGGTGCGGCGAAAGAGACCCAGTACTTC; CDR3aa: CASSLAGAAKETQYF
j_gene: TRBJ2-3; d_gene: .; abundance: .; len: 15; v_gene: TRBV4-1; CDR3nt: TGCGCCAGCAGCCAAGAAAACGGGGGCACAGATACGCAGTATTTT; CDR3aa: CASSQENGGTDTQYF
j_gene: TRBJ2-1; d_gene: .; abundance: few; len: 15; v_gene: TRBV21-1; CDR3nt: TGTGCCAGCTCACCGCCAGGGACTAGCTACAATGAGCAGTTCTTC; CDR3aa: CASSPPGTSYNEQFF
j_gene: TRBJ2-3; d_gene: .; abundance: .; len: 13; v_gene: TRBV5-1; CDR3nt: TGCGCCAGCACCCGGGACATCACAAATACGCAGTATTTT; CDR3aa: CASTRDITNTQYF
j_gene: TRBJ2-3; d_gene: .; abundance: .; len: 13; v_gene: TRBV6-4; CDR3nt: TGTGCCAGCAGTGATCAGACAGGAGATACGCAGTATTTT; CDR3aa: CASSDQTGDTQYF
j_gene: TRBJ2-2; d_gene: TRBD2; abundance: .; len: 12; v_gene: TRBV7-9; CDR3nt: TGTGCCAGCAGCGGAGGACTAGCGTGGGTGTTTTTT; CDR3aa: CASSGGLAWVFF
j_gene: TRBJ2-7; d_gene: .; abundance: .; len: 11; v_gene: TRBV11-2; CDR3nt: TGTGCCAGCAGCTTTTCCTACGAGCAGTACTTC; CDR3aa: CASSFSYEQYF
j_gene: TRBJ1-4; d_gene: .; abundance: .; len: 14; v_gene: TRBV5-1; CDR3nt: TGCGCCAGCAGCTTGGAGAGGGTAGATGAAAAACTGTTTTTT; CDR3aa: CASSLERVDEKLFF
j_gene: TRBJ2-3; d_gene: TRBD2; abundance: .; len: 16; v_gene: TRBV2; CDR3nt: TGTGCCAGCAGAATCCGCGCGGGAGGGCCACGGGATACGCAGTATTTT; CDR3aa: CASRIRAGGPRDTQYF
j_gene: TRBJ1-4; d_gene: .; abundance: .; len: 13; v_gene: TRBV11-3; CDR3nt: TGTGCCAGCAGCTTGGCCGTAGGTGAAAAACTGTTTTTT; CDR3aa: CASSLAVGEKLFF
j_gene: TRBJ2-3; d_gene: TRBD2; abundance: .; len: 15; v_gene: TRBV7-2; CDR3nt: TGTGCCAGCAGGACACTAGCGGTGAGCACAGATACGCAGTATTTT; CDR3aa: CASRTLAVSTDTQYF
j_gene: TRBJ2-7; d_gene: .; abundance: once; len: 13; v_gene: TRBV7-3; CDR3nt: TGTGCCAGCAGCCCAACGACAGGCTACGAGCAGTACTTC; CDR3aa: CASSPTTGYEQYF
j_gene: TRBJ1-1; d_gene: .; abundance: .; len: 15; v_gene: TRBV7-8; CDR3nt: TGTGCCAGCAGCGACCCGATAGGGCCGAACACTGAAGCTTTCTTT; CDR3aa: CASSDPIGPNTEAFF
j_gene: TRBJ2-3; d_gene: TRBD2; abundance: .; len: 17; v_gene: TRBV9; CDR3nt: TGTGCCAGCAGCGTAGCAATGCGGGGAGGGGGCACAGATACGCAGTATTTT; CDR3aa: CASSVAMRGGGTDTQYF
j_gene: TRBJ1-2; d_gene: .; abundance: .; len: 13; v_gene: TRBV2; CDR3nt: TGTGCCAGCCTCGAAGGCAGGGAAGATGGCTACACCTTC; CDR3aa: CASLEGREDGYTF